Listed here is a single T cell receptor (beta chain). Its specificity is not known. An end of the junction does not agree with germline; a read error may underlie this. The entry originates in a study of memory CD4+ T cells and cytomegalovirus serostatus. Study at large: Healthy Belgian adult donors included several CMV-positive and some 25 CMV-negative people. Study-level results: CD4+ memory repertoires contained about two fifths of the 164 reported CMV TCRbeta sequences.

The repertoire was sequenced with immunoSEQ multiplex PCR; TCRdb's copy has only in-frame clones and lacks some. The data contain 35,000 to 45,000 clones, about 85% of them seen just once; the ten biggest clones take up approximately 0.77%. The sort gate was single viable CD3+CD4+CD8-CD45RO+ cells for memory CD4+ T cells. CMV serostatus came from serum IgG against pp150, pp28, p38, p52. After thawing, CD4+ T cells were positively selected. The V gene's germline CDR1 is SGHRS and CDR2 YFSETQ. The CDR3 covers 16 residues. Sequenced material: memory CD4+ T cells from blood. This sequence was found in an adult in good health and CMV-seronegative. V usage is TRBV5-1 and J usage is TRBJ1-1; 9 bases line up with TRBD1. The chain's CDR3 is CASSLVGQGIGTEAFF. CDR3 sequence (DNA): TGTGCCAGCAGCTTGGTCGGACAGGGGATCGGCACTGAAGCTTTCTTT.